This TCR beta chain was obtained from a study of cytomegalovirus exposure and HLA in healthy donors. Findings and limits, study-wide: In a later analysis, V- and J-gene trimming of beta chains associated with a DCLRE1C missense variant, replicated independently. Some highly shared sequence variants likely arose as a pipeline artifact. Most TCR sequences showed up rarely, but some public TCRs showed up in many donors.

This CDR3 comprises 15 residues. V shed 0 bases and J shed 6 bases, with 11 bases lying between them. CDR1 and CDR2 (germline): MNHEY, SVGAGI. PCR was performed using 60 Vbeta and 13 Jbeta primers. Produced via immunoSEQ multiplex PCR; TCRdb's table is partial and in-frame only. The sample table includes 130,000 or so clones. Concerning this clone itself: Its antigen is still unknown.

Specimen: PBMCs. The chain recombines TRBV6-5 with TRBJ1-4; a weak D match, TRBD1 (6 bases). The TCR was taken from a woman aged 18-30 years in good health and CMV-seronegative. The DNA for the CDR3 is TGTGCCAGCAGTTACTCGATACAGGGAGATGAAAAACTGTTTTTT. It encodes CASSYSIQGDEKLFF.